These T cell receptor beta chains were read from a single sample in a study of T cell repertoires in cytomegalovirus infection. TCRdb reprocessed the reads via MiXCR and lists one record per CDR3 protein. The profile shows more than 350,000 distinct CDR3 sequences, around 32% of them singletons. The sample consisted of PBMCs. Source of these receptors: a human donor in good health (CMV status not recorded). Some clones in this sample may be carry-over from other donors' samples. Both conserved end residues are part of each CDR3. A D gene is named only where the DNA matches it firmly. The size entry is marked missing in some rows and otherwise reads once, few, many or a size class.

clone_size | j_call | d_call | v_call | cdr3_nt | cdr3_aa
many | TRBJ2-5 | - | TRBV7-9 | TGTGCCAGCAGCTTCCTGGACAGCTTAAGCCAAGAGACCCAGTACTTC | CASSFLDSLSQETQYF
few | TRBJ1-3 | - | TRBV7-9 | TGTGCCAGCAGCTTTTCGGAGGTTGGGACGTCGAAAAACACCATATATTTT | CASSFSEVGTSKNTIYF
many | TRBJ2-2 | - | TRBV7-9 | TGTGCCAGCAGCCCAAGGGCATCGGTGGGCACCGGGGAGCTGTTTTTT | CASSPRASVGTGELFF
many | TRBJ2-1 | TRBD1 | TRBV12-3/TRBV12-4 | TGTGCCAGCAGTCGGGACAGGTACAATGAGCAGTTCTTC | CASSRDRYNEQFF
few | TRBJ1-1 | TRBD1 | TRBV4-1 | TGCGCCAGCAGCCAACCTAGGGACAGGGTCGATGAAGCTTTCTTT | CASSQPRDRVDEAFF
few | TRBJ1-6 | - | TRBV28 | TGTGCCAGCGGTGGGAAGAAGTGGTCACCCCTCCACTTT | CASGGKKWSPLHF
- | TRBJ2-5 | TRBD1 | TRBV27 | TGTGCCAGCTCTAAACCGGGACAGGGTCCCGAGACCCAGTACTTC | CASSKPGQGPETQYF
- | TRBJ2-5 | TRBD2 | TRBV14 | TGTGCCAGCAGCTCCAGCGGGAGACCTCAAGAGACCCAGTACTTC | CASSSSGRPQETQYF
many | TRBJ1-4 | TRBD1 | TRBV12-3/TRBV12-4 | TGTGCCAGCAGTCCGGGGACAGCCGAAAAACTGTTTTTT | CASSPGTAEKLFF
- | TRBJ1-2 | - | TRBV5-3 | TGTGCCAGAAGCTCCTCGACAGGACATAACTATGGCTACACCTTC | CARSSSTGHNYGYTF
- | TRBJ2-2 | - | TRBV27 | TGTGCCAGCAGTTTCCTGGGGGCGGAAGAAACCGGGGAGCTGTTTTTT | CASSFLGAEETGELFF
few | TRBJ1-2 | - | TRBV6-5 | TGTGCCAGCAGCGACACCTACAACTATGGCTACACCTTC | CASSDTYNYGYTF
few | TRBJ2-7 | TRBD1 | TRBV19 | TGTGCCAGTTCCTCCGGGACAGGGATTCCCTACGAGCAGTACTTC | CASSSGTGIPYEQYF
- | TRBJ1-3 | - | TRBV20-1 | TGCAGTGCTAGTTCGGGAGACACCATGTATTTT | CSASSGDTMYF
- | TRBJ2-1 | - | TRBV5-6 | TGTGCCAGCAGCACCGGGACTGCCTACAATGAGCAGTTCTTC | CASSTGTAYNEQFF
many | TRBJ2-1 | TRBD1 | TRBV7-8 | TGTGCCAGCAGCCAGACAGGGAGCAATGAGCAGTTCTTC | CASSQTGSNEQFF
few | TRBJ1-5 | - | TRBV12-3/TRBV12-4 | TGTGCCAGCAGTTTGGAGGTCCGAAGCAATCAGCCCCAGCATTTT | CASSLEVRSNQPQHF
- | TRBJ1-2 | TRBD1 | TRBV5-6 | TGTGCCAGCAGCTTTGGGGACAGCTACTATGGCTACACCTTC | CASSFGDSYYGYTF
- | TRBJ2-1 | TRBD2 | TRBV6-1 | TGTGCCAGCAGTGTGTCCGGGGGGATCGCCGATGAGCAGTTCTTC | CASSVSGGIADEQFF
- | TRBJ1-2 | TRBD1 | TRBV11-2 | TGTGCCAGCAGCGGGCTACAGGGGATTAACTATGGCTACACCTTC | CASSGLQGINYGYTF
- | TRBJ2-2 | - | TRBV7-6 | TGTGCCAGCAGCTTAAATGGTGAATATCTCACCGGGGAGCTGTTTTTT | CASSLNGEYLTGELFF
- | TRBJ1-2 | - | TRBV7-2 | TGTGCCAGCAGGGGGGCAGACTATGGCTACACCTTC | CASRGADYGYTF
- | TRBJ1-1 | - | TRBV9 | TGTGCCAGCAGCGCCTTATACGGGAACACTGAAGCTTTCTTT | CASSALYGNTEAFF
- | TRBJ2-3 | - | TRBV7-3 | TGTGCCAGCAGCTTCCGCGGGGACACAGATACGCAGTGTTTT | CASSFRGDTDTQCF
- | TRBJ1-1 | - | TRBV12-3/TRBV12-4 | TGTGCCAGCAGTCTAGAAGGGGGGGCGAGGACTGAAGCTTTCTTT | CASSLEGGARTEAFF
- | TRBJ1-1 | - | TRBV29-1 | TGCAGCGTTGAATATAGAGGTCGGGGGGACACTGAAGCTTTCTTT | CSVEYRGRGDTEAFF
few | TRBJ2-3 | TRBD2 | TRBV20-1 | TGCAGTGCTTGGACTAGCGGGGGGGATACGCAGTATTTT | CSAWTSGGDTQYF
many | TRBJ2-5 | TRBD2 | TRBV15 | TGTGCCACCAGCAGAGATAGGGAGGGCGCGCTTCCCCAGTACTTC | CATSRDREGALPQYF
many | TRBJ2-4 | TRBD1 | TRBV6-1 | TGTGCCAGCAGCCGGACAGGCCTAGCCAAAAACATTCAGTACTTC | CASSRTGLAKNIQYF
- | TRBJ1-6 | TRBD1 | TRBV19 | TGTGCCAGTAAGGACAGGGGGATTAATTCACCCCTCCACTTT | CASKDRGINSPLHF
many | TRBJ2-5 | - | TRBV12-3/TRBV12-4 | TGTGCCAGCACCCTGGGGGGAGGAGAGACCCAGTACTTC | CASTLGGGETQYF
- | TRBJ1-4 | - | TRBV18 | TGTGCCAGCTCGCTACTCGGGACGGATAATGAAAAACTGTTTTTT | CASSLLGTDNEKLFF
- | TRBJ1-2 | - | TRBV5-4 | TGTGCCAGCAGCTTGGAGGGCTTAAACCATGGCTACACCTTC | CASSLEGLNHGYTF
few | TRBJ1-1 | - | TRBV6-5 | TGTGCCAGCAGACAACTGGAGGCCAGGAACACTGAAGCTTTCTTT | CASRQLEARNTEAFF
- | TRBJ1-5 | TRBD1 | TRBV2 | TGTGCCAGCAGAGCCGGGACAGGGTACGGCAATCAGCCCCAGCATTTT | CASRAGTGYGNQPQHF
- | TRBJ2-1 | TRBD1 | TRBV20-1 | TGCAGTGCTAGAGTCCTCGGACAGGGCCATGGCAATGAGCAGTTCTTC | CSARVLGQGHGNEQFF
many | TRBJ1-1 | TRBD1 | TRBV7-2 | TGTGCCAGCAGCCTATCAAGGGGGCGGTACACTGAAGCTTTCTTT | CASSLSRGRYTEAFF
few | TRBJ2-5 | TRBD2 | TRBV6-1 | TGTGCCAGCAAAGCGGGGGGCCCTTCACAAGAGACCCAGTACTTC | CASKAGGPSQETQYF
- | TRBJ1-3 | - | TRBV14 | TGTGCCAGCAGCCAAGTCGCAGCGACTGGAAACACCATATATTTT | CASSQVAATGNTIYF